One and the same sample provided the 26 T cell receptor beta chains below, sequenced in a study of neurological immune-mediated disorders. TCRdb processed the 5' RACE reads anew with MiXCR; each CDR3 protein has one entry. The sample shows about 50,000 distinct CDR3 sequences, 10% of them seen only once. The sequenced sample was PBMCs. Receptors were obtained from a man aged 70 or older with HTLV-1-associated myelopathy (HAM/TSP).

The chain employs TRBV10-3 and TRBJ2-5, with D tentatively TRBD2 (6 bases). The CDR3 is 12 residues long. The germline V and J ends were trimmed by 10 bases and 5 bases, with 14 bases remaining between them. Germline values: CDR1 ENHRY, CDR2 SYGVKD. The CDR3: CATGTPRETQYF. CDR3 nucleotide sequence: TGTGCCACCGGGACTCCTCGGGAGACCCAGTACTTC.

This clonotype was observed at least ten times. The chain carries TRBV12-3 or TRBV12-4 and TRBJ2-1; 8 bases map to TRBD1. The CDR3 is made up of 15 amino acids. The junction had 4 bases not matched to a gene; V was cut back by 6 bases and J by 0 bases. The CDR3: CASSITGGSYNEQFF. As DNA, the CDR3 is TGTGCCAGCAGCATCACAGGGGGCTCCTACAATGAGCAGTTCTTC.

This clonotype was observed many times. This chain uses TRBV29-1 with TRBJ2-1, with 12 bases identical to TRBD2. Germline V gene sequence: CDR1 SQVTM, CDR2 ANQGSEA. With 6 bases clipped from V and 7 bases from J, the junction kept 7 bases outside the gene matches. The CDR3 consists of 14 residues. The CDR3 here is CSVQLAGGENEQFF. In DNA, the CDR3 is TGCAGCGTGCAACTAGCGGGAGGTGAAAATGAGCAGTTCTTC.

This clonotype was seen at least ten times. The chain has TRBV7-9 and TRBJ2-7; D is unclear. Between the trimmed V and J ends, which lost 0 bases and 2 bases, there was a span of 8 bases. The germline gives CDR1 SEHNR, CDR2 FQNEAQ (reference sequence). The CDR3 extends over 14 amino acids. For the CDR3, the DNA is TGTGCCAGCAGCTTAGCGGCCCTCCCCTACGAGCAGTACTTC. Its translation is CASSLAALPYEQYF.

This clonotype came up many times. The J gene is TRBJ2-2, the V gene TRBV6-6; TRBD1 might be the D (6 bases). The V end was cut by 9 bases, the J end by 2 bases, with 10 bases between. There are 13 residues in the CDR3. The germline V gene has CDR1 MNHNY and CDR2 SVGAGI (reference sequence). DNA of the CDR3: TGTGCCAGTGACAGGCTCAACACCGGGGAGCTGTTTTTT. It yields the protein CASDRLNTGELFF.

The J gene is TRBJ2-1, the V gene TRBV24-1; 10 bases line up with TRBD2. Germline CDR1 KGHDR, CDR2 SFDVKD. This CDR3 spans 15 amino acids. V gave up 9 bases and J gave up 6 bases; unmatched junction bases: 10. The CDR3 nucleotides are TGTGCCACCCAGCGAGGGACTAGCGAATCCAATGAGCAGTTCTTC. This gives the protein CATQRGTSESNEQFF.

This clonotype appeared many times. V and J are TRBV7-2 and TRBJ1-5; tentatively, D is TRBD1 (6 bases). This CDR3 comprises 13 residues. With 6 bases removed from V and 6 bases from J, the gap between germline ends came to 12 bases. Germline V gene lookup returns CDR1 SGHTA and CDR2 FQGNSA. Here the CDR3 DNA reads TGTGCCAGCAGTTCACAGGGTTCTCAGCCCCAGCATTTT. This codes for CASSSQGSQPQHF. The whole variable domain, remainder taken from reference TRBV7-2 and TRBJ1-5, is GAGVSQSPSNKVTEKGKDVELRCDPISGHTALYWYRQSLGQGLEFLIYFQGNSAPDKSGLPSDRFSAERTGGSVSTLTIQRTQQEDSAVYLCASSSQGSQPQHFGDGTRLSIL.

The sample holds many counts of this clonotype. This chain connects TRBV24-1 to TRBJ2-2, with D possibly TRBD2 on 7 matching bases. V dropped 5 bases and J dropped 6 bases, with 15 bases sitting between them. This CDR3 comprises 15 residues. Germline CDR1 KGHDR, CDR2 SFDVKD. CDR3 DNA: TGTGCCACCAGTGTTGGGGGCGGGAGAGCCGGGGAGCTGTTTTTT. The encoded protein is CATSVGGGRAGELFF.

The gene calls are TRBV18 and TRBJ2-3; 8 positions match TRBD2. The CDR3 spans 15 residues. The ends lost 6 bases at V and 2 bases at J; junction bases unmatched: 7. Per the germline V gene, CDR1 is KGHSH and CDR2 is LQKENI. The chain's CDR3 is CASSLSGANTDTQYF. The CDR3 DNA sequence: TGTGCCAGCTCGCTTAGCGGGGCTAACACAGATACGCAGTATTTT.

This clonotype was recorded at least ten times. This chain links TRBV2 with TRBJ2-3; no reliable D call. This CDR3 region has 13 residues. Germline V gene data show CDR1 as SNHLY and CDR2 as FYNNEI. Trimming stripped 6 bases from V and 2 bases from J, with 9 bases between. CDR3 bases: TGTGCCAGCAGAGAGGACGTCACAGATACGCAGTATTTT. Translating gives CASREDVTDTQYF.

This clonotype came up many times. This rearrangement joins TRBV7-9 to TRBJ1-4, with D possibly matching TRBD1 (5 bases). The CDR3 runs 14 residues. Per the germline V gene, CDR1 is SEHNR and CDR2 is FQNEAQ (reference sequence). The V and J ends lost 8 bases and 8 bases respectively, with 18 bases between them. The CDR3 loop reads CASDVGPQREKLFF. CDR3 in DNA: TGTGCCAGCGATGTGGGACCCCAGCGGGAAAAACTGTTTTTT.

This clonotype was counted ten times or more. The V and J genes are TRBV28 and TRBJ1-3; D unresolved. V lost 6 bases, J lost 7 bases, and 10 bases lay in between. The CDR3 runs 12 residues. Per germline, CDR1 MDHEN and CDR2 SYDVKM. The CDR3 loop reads CASREPQNTIYF. The CDR3, as DNA: TGTGCCAGCAGGGAACCCCAGAACACCATATATTTT.

This clonotype was recorded at least ten times. The V and J genes are TRBV28 and TRBJ2-6; D is unclear. The ends were cut back, 5 bases at V and 1 base at J, with 12 bases in the middle. Germline CDR1 is MDHEN and CDR2 is SYDVKM. This CDR3 has 16 amino acids. CDR3 amino acids: CASSPLGFSGANVLTF. The CDR3 DNA sequence: TGTGCCAGCAGTCCCCTGGGATTTTCTGGGGCCAACGTCCTGACTTTC.

This clonotype was seen repeatedly, ten times or more. CDR3 region: CSAQETGTSALEQYF. CDR3 nucleotide sequence: TGCAGTGCACAGGAGACCGGGACTAGCGCCCTCGAGCAGTACTTC. This chain joins TRBV20-1 and TRBJ2-7; 10 bases line up with TRBD2. CDR3 length equals 15 residues. In germline, CDR1 is DFQATT, CDR2 SNEGSKA (reference sequence). V lost 6 bases and J lost 6; bases outside the gene matches: 14.

This clonotype was counted at least ten times. The chain uses TRBV18 and TRBJ2-1; the D gene is possibly TRBD2 (5 bases). V gave up 4 bases and J gave up 5 bases, with 12 bases separating them. The CDR3 contains 14 residues. The germline V gene has CDR1 KGHSH and CDR2 LQKENI. CDR3 loop: CASSLQGRNNEQFF. The CDR3 DNA reads TGTGCCAGCTCACTTCAAGGGAGAAACAATGAGCAGTTCTTC. The full variable domain, rest sourced from reference TRBV18 and TRBJ2-1, is NAGVMQNPRHLVRRRGQEARLRCSPMKGHSHVYWYRQLPEEGLKFMVYLQKENIIDESGMPKERFSAEFPKEGPSILRIQQVVRGDSAAYFCASSLQGRNNEQFFGPGTRLTVL.

This clonotype has ten or more counts. V gene TRBV12-3 or TRBV12-4 combines with J gene TRBJ1-1; D is unclear. Trimming took 9 bases from V and 4 from J, leaving 15 bases between them. The length of the CDR3 is 13 residues. Here the CDR3 DNA reads TGTGCCAGTTCCCTGGGCCTAGTCACTGAAGCTTTCTTT. This sequence encodes CASSLGLVTEAFF.

The chain has TRBV18 and TRBJ2-3; weak D call: TRBD2 (6 bases). V was trimmed by 1 base and J by 1 base, leaving 6 bases between them. Germline V gene lookup returns CDR1 KGHSH and CDR2 LQKENI. This CDR3 spans 14 amino acids. The CDR3 DNA follows: TGTGCCAGCTCACCACGGGAGGGCACAGATACGCAGTATTTT. It codes for CASSPREGTDTQYF.

This sequence joins TRBV6-6 and TRBJ2-7; 12 bases line up with TRBD2. The V and J ends lost 0 bases and 7 bases, in that order; junction bases with no gene match: 7. The CDR3 spans 16 residues. CDR1 and CDR2 from the germline V gene are MNHNY and SVGAGI (reference sequence). The CDR3 DNA reads as TGTGCCAGCAGTTACTCTTCGCTAGCGGGGGGGCGAGAGCAGTACTTC. It specifies CASSYSSLAGGREQYF.

This clonotype was counted at least ten times. This chain uses TRBV5-1 with TRBJ2-1; D not resolved. CDR3 size: 13 residues. The germline CDR1 and CDR2 sequences are SGHRS and YFSETQ. Trimming stripped 0 bases from V and 10 bases from J, with 11 bases between. The CDR3 region is CASSLEGNGEQFF. In nucleotides, the CDR3 is TGCGCCAGCAGCTTGGAGGGCAATGGCGAGCAGTTCTTC.

This clonotype was seen only a few times. This may come from a read error, since a much larger clone is one base off. V is TRBV20-1 and J is TRBJ2-3; D ambiguous. Trimming cost V 3 bases and J 2 bases, with 9 bases left between them. The germline CDR1 and CDR2 sequences are DFQATT and SNEGSKA (reference sequence). This CDR3 is built from 13 residues. The CDR3 DNA follows: TGCAGTGCTAGGGTAAGCGTCACAGATACGCAGTATTTT. This sequence encodes CSARVSVTDTQYF.

Ten or more counts support this clonotype. This chain's CDR3 is CASRGGDLTDTQYF. CDR3 DNA: TGTGCCAGCAGGGGAGGGGATCTTACAGATACGCAGTATTTT. The V and J genes are TRBV25-1 and TRBJ2-3; 7 bases fit TRBD2. V gave up 6 bases and J gave up 3 bases; unmatched junction bases: 6. The CDR3 is made up of 14 amino acids. In germline, CDR1 is MGHDK, CDR2 SYGVNS.

This clonotype has a count of ten or more. The chain employs TRBV28 and TRBJ2-2; D not certain. The CDR3 totals 12 residues. V dropped 5 bases and J dropped 4 bases, with 5 bases sitting between them. The germline V gene has CDR1 MDHEN and CDR2 SYDVKM. The CDR3 loop reads CASSRSTGELFF. CDR3 DNA sequence: TGTGCCAGCAGTCGTTCCACCGGGGAGCTGTTTTTT.

This clonotype has ten or more counts. The V and J genes are TRBV6-2 or TRBV6-3 and TRBJ1-1; D unresolved. CDR1 MNHEY and CDR2 SVGEGT come from the germline V gene. The ends were cut back, 5 bases at V and 0 bases at J, with 7 bases in the middle. The CDR3 length is 13 residues. The CDR3 here is CASSGAVNTEAFF. The CDR3 region has the DNA TGTGCCAGCAGTGGAGCGGTGAACACTGAAGCTTTCTTT.

Comment on this clonotype: A read error may be the cause here, since a much bigger clone is one base away. This chain uses TRBV12-3 or TRBV12-4 with TRBJ2-7; possibly TRBD1 or TRBD2 for D (5 bases each). The CDR3 length is 13 residues. CDR3 in amino acids: CDSSSGGYYEQYF. CDR3 bases: TGTGACAGCAGCTCTGGGGGTTATTACGAGCAGTACTTC.

This clonotype was recorded at least ten times. The chain carries TRBV6-5 and TRBJ2-7; 8 bases agree with TRBD1. The CDR3 covers 14 residues. Losses at the gene ends were 4 bases for V and 7 bases for J; bases not matched to a gene: 9. Germline V CDR1 and CDR2: MNHEY, SVGAGI. The CDR3 reads CASSSPGQAVEQYF. CDR3 nucleotides: TGTGCCAGCAGTTCCCCGGGACAGGCTGTAGAGCAGTACTTC.

This clonotype was counted at least ten times. The V call is TRBV5-1, the J call TRBJ2-1; the match to TRBD1 covers 9 bases. Per germline, CDR1 SGHRS and CDR2 YFSETQ. V shed 4 bases and J 5 bases; nucleotides not matched to a gene: 7. CDR3 length: 15 amino acids. CDR3 protein: CASSQTGGGHNEQFF. Here the CDR3 DNA reads TGCGCCAGCAGCCAGACAGGGGGGGGACACAATGAGCAGTTCTTC.